This is a list of T cell receptor beta chains from one sample in a study of blood T cells in healthy people across ages. TCRdb itself ran the 5' RACE reads through MiXCR, one entry per CDR3 protein. The sample carries 900,000 to 950,000 distinct CDR3 sequences, about 27% recorded once. The sample was also linked to a second study, of T cells of mothers and their children.

Sequenced sample: blood. The receptor set was obtained from a woman between 35 and 50 years old in good health. The conserved cysteine and the conserved F or W are not part of the CDR3 here. The order of the fields is clone size, V gene, J gene, CDR3 protein. Size values are once, few and many counts, or a class for expanded clones, and some rows have none.

few	TRBV7-3	TRBJ2-1	ASSFGQGSRDEQF
-	TRBV9	TRBJ2-4	ASSVVPRTGGNEQY
-	TRBV5-6	TRBJ2-2	ASSFGFQGANTGELF
many	TRBV12-3/TRBV12-4	TRBJ1-4	ASSRSLRGSDNEKLF
-	TRBV7-3	TRBJ1-1	ASSAGTTEAF
-	TRBV27	TRBJ1-1	ASSSPGYGPRTEAF
-	TRBV20-1	TRBJ1-1	SAREGRVNTEAF
few	TRBV29-1	TRBJ1-2	SVEQGRSYGYT
-	TRBV2	TRBJ2-1	ASSVLVGAGLYNEQF
few	TRBV6-1	TRBJ2-1	ASSLRGARDWGYNEQF
-	TRBV5-1	TRBJ1-2	ASSLGNPTGGYT
-	TRBV28	TRBJ1-5	ASSLRPGGNQPQH
-	TRBV12-3/TRBV12-4	-	ASRAGQGGYNEQY
many	TRBV9	TRBJ2-1	ASSVAYNEQF
few	TRBV20-1	TRBJ1-4	SARTMQAETNEKLF
many	TRBV28	TRBJ2-7	ASSLVDGYEQY
few	TRBV28	TRBJ1-2	ASSFLGGSFYGYT
many	TRBV20-1	TRBJ2-7	SARDKSQSYEQY
few	TRBV7-2	TRBJ2-3	ASSPVAGYTDTQY
few	TRBV4-2	TRBJ2-1	ASSQDGAGAYNEQF
few	TRBV3-1	TRBJ2-3	ASSQDKLAGSTDTQY
few	TRBV29-1	TRBJ1-2	SVEDPRTGAGYGYT
-	TRBV25-1	TRBJ2-1	ASDADREESEQF
-	TRBV4-1	TRBJ1-2	ASSQGVSYGYT
-	TRBV7-2	-	ASSPDGAQETQY
-	TRBV9	TRBJ2-2	ASSYSRGGFTGELF
-	TRBV10-3	TRBJ2-2	AIGGSNTGELF
-	TRBV7-6	TRBJ2-7	ASSRTGGAEGYEQY
many	TRBV20-1	TRBJ1-2	SAREPGQGKGYT
many	TRBV6-5	TRBJ2-3	ASSYSWESDTQY
-	TRBV20-1	TRBJ1-1	SASDRGRGTEAF
many	TRBV27	TRBJ2-1	ASGRGPYNEQF
few	TRBV6-1	TRBJ1-5	ASSDSGGNQPQH
-	TRBV19	TRBJ2-7	ACSIPGSYEQY
few	TRBV7-9	TRBJ2-5	ASSLEGLAQETQY
many	TRBV5-1	TRBJ2-5	ASSTPRGQETQY
many	TRBV7-2	TRBJ2-1	ASSLGTGTGHNEQF
-	TRBV7-3	TRBJ2-4	ASSLSLSSGGRGNIQY
many	TRBV28	TRBJ1-2	ASSSSTFNYGYT
many	TRBV7-2	TRBJ2-7	ASSVSTGIGSYEQY
many	TRBV20-1	TRBJ2-1	SARGGTSEILGQF
-	TRBV7-2	TRBJ1-1	ASSPQGVQAF
-	TRBV4-2	-	ASSPLAPGETQY
-	TRBV10-3	TRBJ1-2	AISYRTDYDYT
-	TRBV4-1	TRBJ2-7	ASSQAAAGTYEQY
many	TRBV9	TRBJ2-5	ASSARVGETQY
many	TRBV27	TRBJ2-1	ASSFARWDEQF
-	TRBV27	TRBJ2-7	ASSLWGSGDYEQY
-	TRBV12-3/TRBV12-4	TRBJ2-6	ASSLGYGTVSSGANVLT
few	TRBV6-1	TRBJ1-5	ASGDDYNQPQH
few	TRBV5-1	TRBJ2-7	ASSLAWGDSYEQY
-	TRBV9	TRBJ1-2	ASSSPDRAGYGYT
few	TRBV7-9	-	ASSLALVGYEQY
-	TRBV21-1	TRBJ2-7	AIWDSYEQY